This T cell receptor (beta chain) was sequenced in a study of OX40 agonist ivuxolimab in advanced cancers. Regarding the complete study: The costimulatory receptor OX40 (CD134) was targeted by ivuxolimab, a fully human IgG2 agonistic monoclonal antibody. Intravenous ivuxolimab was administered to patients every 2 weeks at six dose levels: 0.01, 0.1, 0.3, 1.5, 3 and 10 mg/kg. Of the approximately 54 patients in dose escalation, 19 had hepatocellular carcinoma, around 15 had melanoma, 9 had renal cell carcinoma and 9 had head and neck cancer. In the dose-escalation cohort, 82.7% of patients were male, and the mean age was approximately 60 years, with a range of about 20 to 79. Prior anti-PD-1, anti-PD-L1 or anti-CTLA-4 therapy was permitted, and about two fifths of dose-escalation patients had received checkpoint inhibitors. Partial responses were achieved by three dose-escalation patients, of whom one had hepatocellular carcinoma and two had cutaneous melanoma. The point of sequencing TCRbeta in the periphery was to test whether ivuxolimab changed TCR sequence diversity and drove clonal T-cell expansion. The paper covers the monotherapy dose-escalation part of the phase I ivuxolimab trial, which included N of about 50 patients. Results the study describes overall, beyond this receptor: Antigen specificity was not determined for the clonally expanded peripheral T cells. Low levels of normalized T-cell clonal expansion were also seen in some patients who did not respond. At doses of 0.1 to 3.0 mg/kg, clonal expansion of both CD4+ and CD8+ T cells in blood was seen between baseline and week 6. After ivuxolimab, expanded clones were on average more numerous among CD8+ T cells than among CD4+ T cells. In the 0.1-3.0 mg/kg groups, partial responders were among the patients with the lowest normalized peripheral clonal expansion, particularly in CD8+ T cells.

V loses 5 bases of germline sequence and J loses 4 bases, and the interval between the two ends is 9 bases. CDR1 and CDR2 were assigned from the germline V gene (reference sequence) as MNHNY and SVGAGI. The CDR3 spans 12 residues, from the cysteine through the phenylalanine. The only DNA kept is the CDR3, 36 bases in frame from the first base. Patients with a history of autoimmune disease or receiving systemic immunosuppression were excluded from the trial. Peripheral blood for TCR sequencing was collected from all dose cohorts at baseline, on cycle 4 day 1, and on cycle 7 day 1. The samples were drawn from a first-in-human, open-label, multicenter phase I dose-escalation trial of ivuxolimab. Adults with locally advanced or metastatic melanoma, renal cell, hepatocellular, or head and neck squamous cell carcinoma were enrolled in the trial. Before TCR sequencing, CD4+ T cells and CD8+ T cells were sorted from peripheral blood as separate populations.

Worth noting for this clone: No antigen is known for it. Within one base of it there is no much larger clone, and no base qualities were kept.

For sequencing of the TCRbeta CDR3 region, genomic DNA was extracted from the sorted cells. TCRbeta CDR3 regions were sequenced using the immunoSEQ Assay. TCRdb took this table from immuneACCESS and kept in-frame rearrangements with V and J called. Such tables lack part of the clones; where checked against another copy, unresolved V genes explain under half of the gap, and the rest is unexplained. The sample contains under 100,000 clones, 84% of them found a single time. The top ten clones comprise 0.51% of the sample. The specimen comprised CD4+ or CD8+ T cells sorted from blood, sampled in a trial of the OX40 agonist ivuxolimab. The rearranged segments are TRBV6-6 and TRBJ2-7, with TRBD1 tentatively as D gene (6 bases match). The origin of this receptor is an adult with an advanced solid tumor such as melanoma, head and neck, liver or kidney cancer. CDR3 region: CASSQGQYEQYF. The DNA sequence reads TGTGCCAGCAGTCAAGGACAGTACGAGCAGTACTTC.